Listed below are T cell receptor beta chains from one sample, sequenced in a study of T-cell memory formation after mild COVID-19. Via MiXCR, TCRdb re-called the 5' RACE reads, giving one row per CDR3 protein. In the table there are about 290,000 distinct CDR3 sequences, about a sixth of which are singletons. Sequenced input: PBMCs or a T cell subset sorted from them (not recorded which). These receptors all come from a man younger than 35 who had mild COVID-19 (a few samples of this study predate the infection). Cell type and time point are not known. Both conserved end residues are part of each CDR3. The D gene is left open where the match is weak.

CDR3 length | D gene | J gene | V gene | CDR3 protein
14 | . | TRBJ1-5 | TRBV4-3 | CASSQETGGQPQHF
13 | . | TRBJ1-1 | TRBV4-3 | CASSPNEQMGAFF
19 | TRBD1 | TRBJ2-1 | TRBV7-9 | CASSLTGGAGGWSYNEQFF
14 | . | TRBJ1-2 | TRBV12-3/TRBV12-4 | CASSTGISTYGYTF
14 | . | TRBJ1-2 | TRBV11-2 | CASSSPRGSHGYTF
17 | . | TRBJ2-1 | TRBV9 | CASSPWGNRVSYNEQFF
14 | . | TRBJ2-1 | TRBV6-5 | CASSFARVGNEQFF
16 | . | TRBJ1-2 | TRBV6-5 | CASSYYRRTDLDGYTF
14 | TRBD2 | TRBJ2-3 | TRBV20-1 | CSARGLASRDTQYF
17 | . | TRBJ2-1 | TRBV10-3 | CAISDRPTGRSYNEQFF
13 | TRBD1 | TRBJ1-2 | TRBV5-1 | CASSLTGGDGYTF
13 | . | TRBJ2-2 | TRBV29-1 | CSVDEAGTGELFF
13 | . | TRBJ2-5 | TRBV7-7 | CASSLGHGETQYF
13 | . | TRBJ2-2 | TRBV2 | CASSDISAGELFF
14 | . | TRBJ2-6 | TRBV10-2 | CASSVSGEANVLTF
14 | . | TRBJ2-1 | TRBV11-3 | CASSLEGAYNEQFF
15 | . | TRBJ2-7 | TRBV6-5 | CASRYSSGGSYEQYF
13 | . | TRBJ2-3 | TRBV29-1 | CSVSFRPGDTQYF
12 | TRBD1 | TRBJ2-1 | TRBV4-3 | CASSPEGAEQFF
15 | TRBD1 | TRBJ1-4 | TRBV5-1 | CASSLAGTGEEKLFF
14 | . | TRBJ2-3 | TRBV5-1 | CASSRSTGTDTQYF
14 | . | TRBJ2-2 | TRBV24-1 | CATMGAGNTGELFF
14 | TRBD1 | TRBJ2-5 | TRBV10-3 | CAIRPGTGAETQYF
14 | . | TRBJ1-1 | TRBV20-1 | CSARDRTVNTEAFF
15 | . | TRBJ1-3 | TRBV6-5 | CASSQQGRGGNTIYF
16 | TRBD2 | TRBJ2-5 | TRBV5-4 | CASSLGTSGGEETQYF
14 | TRBD1 | TRBJ1-1 | TRBV7-2 | CASSRTGRGTEAFF
18 | TRBD2 | TRBJ2-3 | TRBV4-2 | CASSRSNRLAGGTDTQYF
12 | . | TRBJ1-6 | TRBV12-3/TRBV12-4 | CASSFLGSPLHF
16 | TRBD2 | TRBJ2-5 | TRBV11-2 | CASSTGTSGLSGTQYF
10 | . | TRBJ2-1 | TRBV20-1 | CSARWLEQFF
13 | . | TRBJ2-5 | TRBV29-1 | CSDIGTTQETQYF
13 | . | TRBJ2-7 | TRBV20-1 | CSARDLRQTEQYF
15 | . | TRBJ1-5 | TRBV6-6 | CASSRADRLSQPQHF
14 | . | TRBJ1-2 | TRBV6-5 | CASTPRSGSSGYTF
15 | . | TRBJ1-6 | TRBV7-2 | CASSWGLQGNSPLHF
13 | TRBD1 | TRBJ1-1 | TRBV27 | CASRDRGNTEAFF
14 | . | TRBJ2-7 | TRBV4-1 | CASSQRNRVDEQYF
14 | TRBD1 | TRBJ2-7 | TRBV6-1 | CASSETRQGAQQYF
16 | TRBD1 | TRBJ2-7 | TRBV5-1 | CASSPRSGQAAYEQYF
12 | . | TRBJ1-4 | TRBV3-1 | CASTDGDFKLFF
16 | . | TRBJ2-1 | TRBV4-2 | CASSQVAGTLTNEQFF
16 | . | TRBJ1-4 | TRBV7-2 | CASSLAGSGYNEKLFF
17 | TRBD2 | TRBJ2-3 | TRBV3-1 | CASSQETPSGDTDTQYF
13 | . | TRBJ1-6 | TRBV4-3 | CASSQDLFPPLHF
16 | TRBD2 | TRBJ2-2 | TRBV5-1 | CASSSATAGGTGELFF
17 | . | TRBJ1-2 | TRBV5-5 | CASSASGTPPRNYGYTF
16 | . | TRBJ2-2 | TRBV15 | CATSRDLPGATGELFF
12 | . | TRBJ2-1 | TRBV4-2 | CASSEPYNEQFF
14 | . | TRBJ2-5 | TRBV6-5 | CASSYGRPPKTQYF
14 | . | TRBJ1-5 | TRBV19 | CASSTRIGNQPQHF
13 | . | TRBJ2-1 | TRBV7-3 | CASSLNPSDEQFF